The rows below give T cell receptor beta chains drawn from one sample of a study of T cell repertoires in cytomegalovirus infection. Their recognized antigens are unknown. In TCRdb, the reads were re-called with MiXCR into one record per CDR3 protein. The sample lists about a million distinct CDR3 sequences, about 33% occurring once. This material consisted of cultured CD8+ T cells from PBMCs, taken from culture after CMV antigen stimulation. All receptors come from a human donor in good health (CMV status not recorded). Some clones in this sample may be carry-over from other donors' samples. Each CDR3 is given with its conserved first and last residue. A D gene is named only where the DNA matches it firmly. The size field is filled for only some rows; it gives once, few, many or a size class.

V gene,D gene,clone size,J gene,CDR3 protein,CDR3 DNA
TRBV5-3,.,once,TRBJ1-1,CASSLGVTEALF,TGTGCCAGCAGCTTGGGAGTAACTGAAGCTCTCTTT
TRBV7-9,TRBD1,.,TRBJ2-5,CASRTGGRETQYF,TGTGCCAGCAGGACAGGGGGAAGGGAGACCCAGTACTTC
TRBV4-1,TRBD1,.,TRBJ2-2,CASSQTGAPGELFF,TGCGCCAGCAGCCAAACAGGGGCCCCCGGGGAGCTGTTTTTT
TRBV27,TRBD2,.,TRBJ2-3,CASSLVGGIIDTQYF,TGTGCCAGCAGTTTAGTGGGAGGGATTATAGATACGCAGTATTTT
TRBV20-1,.,.,TRBJ2-1,CSARVEKVLYNEQFF,TGCAGTGCTAGAGTCGAAAAGGTTCTTTACAATGAGCAGTTCTTC
TRBV7-6,TRBD1,few,TRBJ2-3,CASSPGQGVADTQYF,TGTGCCAGCAGCCCGGGACAGGGTGTCGCAGATACGCAGTATTTT
TRBV7-9,.,few,TRBJ2-2,CASSSPVVRDSDTGELFF,TGTGCCAGCAGCTCCCCCGTCGTTCGTGACAGTGACACCGGGGAGCTGTTTTTT
TRBV24-1,.,.,TRBJ2-2,CATRASSNTGELFF,TGTGCCACCAGGGCTAGTTCGAACACCGGGGAGCTGTTTTTT
TRBV7-6,TRBD1,.,TRBJ2-4,CASSLVSGSFRQGKNIQYF,TGTGCCAGCAGCTTAGTCTCCGGCTCCTTCAGACAGGGTAAAAACATTCAGTACTTC
TRBV11-2,TRBD2,.,TRBJ2-1,CASSPTSGSLPPYNEQFF,TGTGCCAGCAGCCCAACTAGCGGTTCTCTGCCCCCCTACAATGAGCAGTTCTTC
TRBV7-9,TRBD2,.,TRBJ2-1,CASSPQGRGRFF,TGTGCCAGCAGCCCGCAAGGGAGGGGACGGTTCTTC
TRBV19,TRBD1,.,TRBJ1-5,CATHPGGYSNQPQHF,TGTGCCACCCACCCAGGGGGCTATAGCAATCAGCCCCAGCATTTT
TRBV6-1,.,.,TRBJ1-2,CASDTGNYGYTF,TGTGCCAGCGACACCGGGAACTATGGCTACACCTTC
TRBV5-5,TRBD1,few,TRBJ1-2,CASSQGQGEDFGYTF,TGTGCCAGCAGCCAGGGACAGGGGGAGGACTTTGGCTACACCTTC
TRBV7-9,.,.,TRBJ2-7,CASSPSRGEQYF,TGTGCCAGCAGCCCGTCGAGGGGCGAGCAGTACTTC
TRBV28,.,few,TRBJ2-1,CASSLGPWTADSYNEQFF,TGTGCCAGCAGTTTGGGGCCATGGACAGCCGACTCCTACAATGAGCAGTTCTTC
TRBV19,.,few,TRBJ1-5,CASTNRAYSNQPQHF,TGTGCCAGTACCAACCGGGCCTATAGCAATCAGCCCCAGCATTTT